The 11 T cell receptor beta chains listed next were all sequenced from one sample in a study of blood T cell repertoires in COVID-19. Method: immunoSEQ multiplex PCR; TCRdb's copy keeps in-frame clones and lacks some. The data hold 60,000 to 75,000 clones, with approximately 87% observed a single time. Sample: peripheral blood. These receptors all stem from a man between 60 and 75 years old with acute or convalescent COVID-19.

The chain carries TRBV6-6 and TRBJ1-6, with 10 bases matching TRBD1. Germline V gene lookup returns CDR1 MNHNY and CDR2 SVGAGI (reference sequence). With 4 bases clipped from V and 12 bases from J, the junction kept 9 bases outside the gene matches. The CDR3 sequence is 15 residues long. The CDR3 spells CASSSGTGVWVPLHF. The CDR3 nucleotides are TGTGCCAGCAGTTCCGGGACAGGGGTATGGGTACCCCTCCACTTT.

The chain couples TRBV6-2 or TRBV6-3 to TRBJ1-5; D ambiguous. The germline V gene has CDR1 MNHEY and CDR2 SVGEGT. V lost 6 bases and J lost 6, with 15 bases in between. The CDR3 runs 14 residues. The DNA of the CDR3 is TGTGCCAGCAGCAAAGAGGGAAGAAGTCAGCCCCAGCATTTT. Protein product: CASSKEGRSQPQHF.

The chain employs TRBV28 and TRBJ2-2; D may be TRBD1 (6 bases). The CDR3 spans 15 residues. The germline V and J ends were trimmed by 1 base and 1 base, with 7 bases remaining between them. The germline CDR1 and CDR2 sequences are MDHEN and SYDVKM. CDR3 loop: CASSLYRVNTGELFF. Here the CDR3 DNA reads TGTGCCAGCAGTTTATACAGGGTGAACACCGGGGAGCTGTTTTTT.

This clone came up a few times. V usage is TRBV29-1 and J usage is TRBJ1-1, with D tentatively TRBD1 (6 bases). V was cut by 4 bases and J by 0 bases, with 12 bases left in between. The CDR3 runs 14 residues. Germline values: CDR1 SQVTM, CDR2 ANQGSEA. The CDR3 region is CSVGSGQLNTEAFF. For the CDR3, the DNA is TGCAGCGTTGGTTCCGGACAGCTGAACACTGAAGCTTTCTTT.

The chain carries TRBV9 and TRBJ2-1; 7 positions match TRBD2. V lost 4 bases, J lost 2 bases, and 12 bases stayed unmatched. The CDR3 totals 17 residues. CDR1 and CDR2 (germline): SGDLS, YYNGEE. In nucleotides, the CDR3 is TGTGCCAGCAGCCCCAAACTCGCTAGCGGCCCCTACAATGAGCAGTTCTTC. Translated: CASSPKLASGPYNEQFF.

The chain employs TRBV2 and TRBJ1-2; D is unclear. CDR1 SNHLY and CDR2 FYNNEI come from the germline V gene. Between the trimmed V and J ends, which lost 1 base and 5 bases, there was a span of 8 bases. The CDR3 is 13 residues long. The CDR3 DNA reads as TGTGCCAGCAGTGAAGGGACTGCTTATGGCTACACCTTC. Protein product: CASSEGTAYGYTF.

This chain connects TRBV4-3 to TRBJ2-3; D perhaps matches TRBD1 (6 bases). CDR3 length: 16 amino acids. CDR1 LGHNA and CDR2 YSLEER come from the germline V gene. The V and J ends lost 0 bases and 4 bases respectively, with 14 bases between them. CDR3 in amino acids: CASSQDHQGWSDTQYF. The DNA of the CDR3 is TGCGCCAGCAGCCAAGATCATCAGGGGTGGTCAGATACGCAGTATTTT.

This chain joins TRBV6-1 and TRBJ1-6; TRBD1 matches 11 bases. CDR1 is MNHNS and CDR2 is SASEGT in the germline V gene. The V and J ends lost 4 bases and 7 bases, in that order; junction bases with no gene match: 9. The CDR3 extends over 17 amino acids. The CDR3 DNA reads as TGTGCCAGCAGTGCCCTCGGGACAGGGGGTAGCAATTCACCCCTCCACTTT. Protein product: CASSALGTGGSNSPLHF.

This clone showed up just once. J is TRBJ2-5 and V is TRBV11-2; perhaps TRBD2 as D (6 bases). V dropped 5 bases and J dropped 5 bases, with 15 bases sitting between them. This CDR3 is 14 amino acids long. The germline V gene has CDR1 SGHAT and CDR2 FQNNGV. CDR3 region: CASSPISGGETQYF. Here the CDR3 DNA reads TGTGCCAGCAGCCCGATTAGCGGCGGGGAGACCCAGTACTTC.

This clone was counted at least ten times. The chain couples TRBV3-1 (or the pseudogene TRBV3-2) to TRBJ1-4, with D maybe TRBD1 (5 bases). Germline V gene lookup returns CDR1 LGHDT and CDR2 YNNKEL (reference sequence). This CDR3 contains 13 residues. V was pared by 6 bases and J by 10 bases, with 15 bases between. CDR3 nucleotide sequence: TGTGCCAGCAGTCAACGCGGAGGGGCAAAACTGTTTTTT. Amino acids: CASSQRGGAKLFF.

The CDR3 loop reads CASSPGTGGMNNQPQHF. The CDR3 nucleotides read TGTGCCAGTAGTCCCGGGACAGGGGGAATGAACAATCAGCCCCAGCATTTT. V usage is TRBV19 and J usage is TRBJ1-5; 11 bases align to TRBD1. Trimming cost V 5 bases and J 3 bases; bases outside gene matches: 9. Germline-derived CDR1 and CDR2 are LNHDA and SQIVND (reference sequence). This CDR3 region has 17 residues.